The source of this T cell receptor beta chain is a study of blood T cell repertoires in COVID-19. CDR1 is SNHLY, CDR2 FYNNEI, per germline. The CDR3 runs 14 residues. V was pared by 4 bases and J by 2 bases, with 9 bases between. Under the authors' procedure: Counts of nucleated cells, estimated from reference gene primer amplification, were obtained. This table comes from immunoSEQ multiplex PCR, and its TCRdb copy is limited to in-frame clones, with some not included. That table supplies the V and J calls and clone size; D and trimming were determined from the DNA. The sample yields 11,000 to 15,000 clones, 80% to 90% seen once.

The V and J genes are TRBV2 and TRBJ1-3; a possible D gene is TRBD1 (6 bases). This sequence originates from a man between 50 and 59 years old with active COVID-19. Material for sequencing was peripheral blood. The CDR3: CASSGGGPGNTIYF. For the CDR3, the DNA is TGTGCCAGCAGTGGAGGGGGACCTGGAAACACCATATATTTT.